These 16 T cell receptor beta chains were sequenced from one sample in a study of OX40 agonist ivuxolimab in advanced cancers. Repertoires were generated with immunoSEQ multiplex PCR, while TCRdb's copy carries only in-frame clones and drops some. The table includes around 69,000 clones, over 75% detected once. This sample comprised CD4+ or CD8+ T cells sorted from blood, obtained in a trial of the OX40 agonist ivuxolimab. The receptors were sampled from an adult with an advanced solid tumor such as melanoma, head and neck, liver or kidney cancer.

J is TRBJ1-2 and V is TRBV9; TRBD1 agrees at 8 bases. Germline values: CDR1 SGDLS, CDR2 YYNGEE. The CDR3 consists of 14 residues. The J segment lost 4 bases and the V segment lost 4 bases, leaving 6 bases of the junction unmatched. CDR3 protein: CASSLQGAGYGYTF. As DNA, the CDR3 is TGTGCCAGCAGCCTTCAGGGGGCAGGCTATGGCTACACCTTC.

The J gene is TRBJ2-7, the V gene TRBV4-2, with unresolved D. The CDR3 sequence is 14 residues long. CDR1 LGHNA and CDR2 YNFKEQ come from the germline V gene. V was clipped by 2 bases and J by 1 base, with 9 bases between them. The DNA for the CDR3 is TGTGCCAGCAGCCAAAGAGCCGATTCCTACGAGCAGTACTTC. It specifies CASSQRADSYEQYF.

The CDR3 loop reads CASSLDSSSYGYTF. CDR3 nucleotides: TGCGCCAGCAGCTTGGATAGTTCAAGCTATGGCTACACCTTC. V gene TRBV5-1 combines with J gene TRBJ1-2; D is undetermined. With 0 bases removed from V and 4 bases from J, the gap between germline ends came to 10 bases. From germline, CDR1 is SGHRS and CDR2 YFSETQ. This CDR3 contains 14 residues.

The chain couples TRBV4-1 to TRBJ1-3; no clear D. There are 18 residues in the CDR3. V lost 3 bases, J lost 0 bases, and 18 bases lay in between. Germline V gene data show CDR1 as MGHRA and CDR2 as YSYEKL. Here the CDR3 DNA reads TGCGCCAGCAGCCATCCCCGGGGAGCTTCTAGCTCTGGAAACACCATATATTTT. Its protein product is CASSHPRGASSSGNTIYF.

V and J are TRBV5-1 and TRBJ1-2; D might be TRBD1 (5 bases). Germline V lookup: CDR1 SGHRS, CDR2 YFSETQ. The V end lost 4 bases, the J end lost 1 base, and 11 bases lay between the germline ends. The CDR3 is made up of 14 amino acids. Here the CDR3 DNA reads TGCGCCAGCAGCGTTTCTGACAGTAACTATGGCTACACCTTC. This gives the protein CASSVSDSNYGYTF.

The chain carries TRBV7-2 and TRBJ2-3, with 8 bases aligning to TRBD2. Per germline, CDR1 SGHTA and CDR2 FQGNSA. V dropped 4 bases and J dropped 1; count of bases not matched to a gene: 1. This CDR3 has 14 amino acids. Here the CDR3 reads CASSSGGGTDTQYF. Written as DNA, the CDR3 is TGTGCCAGCAGCTCCGGGGGGGGCACAGATACGCAGTATTTT.

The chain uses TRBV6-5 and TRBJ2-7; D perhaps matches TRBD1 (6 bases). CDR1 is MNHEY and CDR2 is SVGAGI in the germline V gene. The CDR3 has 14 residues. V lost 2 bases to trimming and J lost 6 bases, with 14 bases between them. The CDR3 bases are TGTGCCAGCAGTTACGGGGTTGGGGGCCCCGAGCAGTACTTC. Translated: CASSYGVGGPEQYF.

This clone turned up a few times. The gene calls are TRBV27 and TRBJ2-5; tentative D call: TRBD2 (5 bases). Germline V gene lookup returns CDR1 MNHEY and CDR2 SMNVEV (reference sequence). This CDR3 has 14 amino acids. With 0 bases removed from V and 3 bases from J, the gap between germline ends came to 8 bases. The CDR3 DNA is TGTGCCAGCAGTTTATCCCGAGGGAAAGAGACCCAGTACTTC. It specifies CASSLSRGKETQYF.

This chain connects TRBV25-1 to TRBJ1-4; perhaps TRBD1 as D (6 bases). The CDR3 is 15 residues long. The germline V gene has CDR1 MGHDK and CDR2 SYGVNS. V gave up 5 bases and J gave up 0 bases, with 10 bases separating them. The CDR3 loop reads CASSRTGTTNEKLFF. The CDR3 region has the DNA TGTGCCAGCAGTCGTACAGGGACAACTAATGAAAAACTGTTTTTT.

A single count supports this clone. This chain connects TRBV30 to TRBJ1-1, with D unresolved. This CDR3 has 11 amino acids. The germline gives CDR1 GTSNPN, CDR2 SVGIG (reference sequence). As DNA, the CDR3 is TGTGCTTTGTGGCTGAGGGCTGAAGCTTTCTTT. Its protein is CALWLRAEAFF.

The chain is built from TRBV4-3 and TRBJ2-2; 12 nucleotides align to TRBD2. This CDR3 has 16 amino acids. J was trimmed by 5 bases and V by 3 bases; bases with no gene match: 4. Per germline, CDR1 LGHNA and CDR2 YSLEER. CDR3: CASSQSSGRDTGELFF. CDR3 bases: TGCGCCAGCAGCCAGTCTAGCGGGAGGGATACCGGGGAGCTGTTTTTT.

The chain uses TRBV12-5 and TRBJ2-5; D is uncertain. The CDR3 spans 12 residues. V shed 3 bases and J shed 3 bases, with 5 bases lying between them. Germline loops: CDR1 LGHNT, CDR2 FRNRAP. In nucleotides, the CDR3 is TGTGCTAGTGGTTTATGGGAAGAGACCCAGTACTTC. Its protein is CASGLWEETQYF. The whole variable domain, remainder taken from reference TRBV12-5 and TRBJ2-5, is DARVTQTPRHKVTEMGQEVTMRCQPILGHNTVFWYRQTMMQGLELLAYFRNRAPLDDSGMPKDRFSAEMPDATLATLKIQPSEPRDSAVYFCASGLWEETQYFGPGTRLLVL.

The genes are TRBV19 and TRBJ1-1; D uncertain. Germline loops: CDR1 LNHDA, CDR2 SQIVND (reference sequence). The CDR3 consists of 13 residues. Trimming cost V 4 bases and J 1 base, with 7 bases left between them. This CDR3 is CASSRNRNTEAFF. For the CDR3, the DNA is TGTGCCAGTAGTAGGAATAGGAACACTGAAGCTTTCTTT.

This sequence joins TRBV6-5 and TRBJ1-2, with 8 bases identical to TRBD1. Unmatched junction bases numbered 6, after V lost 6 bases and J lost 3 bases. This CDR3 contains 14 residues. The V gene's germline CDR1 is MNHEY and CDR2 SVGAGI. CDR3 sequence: CASRRGRGHYGYTF. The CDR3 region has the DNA TGTGCCAGCAGGAGGGGCAGGGGGCACTATGGCTACACCTTC.

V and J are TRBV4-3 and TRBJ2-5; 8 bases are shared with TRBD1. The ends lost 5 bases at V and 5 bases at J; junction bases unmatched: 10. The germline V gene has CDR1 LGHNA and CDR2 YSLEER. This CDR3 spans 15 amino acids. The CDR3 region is CASSSRQGSRETQYF. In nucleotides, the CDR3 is TGCGCCAGCAGCTCCCGACAGGGGAGCAGGGAGACCCAGTACTTC.

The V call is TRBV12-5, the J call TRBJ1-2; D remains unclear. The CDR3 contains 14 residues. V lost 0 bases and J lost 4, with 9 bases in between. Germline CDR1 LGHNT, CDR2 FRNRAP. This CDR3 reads CASGLVRRGYGYTF. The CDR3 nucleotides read TGTGCTAGTGGTTTGGTACGTCGAGGCTATGGCTACACCTTC.